These T cell receptor beta chains were read from a single sample in a study of T cells in Graves' hyperthyroidism and ophthalmopathy. TCRdb passed the multiplex PCR reads through MiXCR, listing each CDR3 protein once. The sample gives some 530,000 distinct CDR3 sequences, 22% of which show up once; around 54% is in the top ten. The sample comprised blood. The receptors come from a woman aged 70-85 years with Graves' ophthalmopathy. Both conserved end residues are part of each CDR3. A D gene is named only where the DNA matches it firmly. Clone sizes are given selectively: once, few, many, or a class where the clone is expanded.

NA	TRBV7-8	many	TRBJ1-1	CASSSQGGAFF	TGTGCCAGCAGCTCACAGGGAGGAGCTTTCTTT
TRBD2	TRBV2	NA	TRBJ2-5	CASSETSGPQETQYF	TGTGCCAGCAGTGAAACTAGCGGACCCCAAGAGACCCAGTACTTC
NA	TRBV18	few	TRBJ1-4	CASSPGTEKLFF	TGTGCCAGCTCACCAGGGACTGAAAAACTGTTTTTT
NA	TRBV2	many	TRBJ2-3	CASSEWTFATDTQYF	TGTGCCAGCAGTGAGTGGACTTTTGCCACAGATACGCAGTATTTT
NA	TRBV9	NA	TRBJ2-1	CASSGPGGGPNREQFF	TGTGCCAGCAGCGGCCCAGGGGGAGGGCCTAATCGTGAGCAGTTCTTC
NA	TRBV29-1	few	TRBJ2-1	CSVEVHEQFF	TGCAGCGTTGAAGTTCATGAGCAGTTCTTC
NA	TRBV7-2	few	TRBJ1-2	CASSLGWGLVGGYTF	TGTGCCAGCAGCTTAGGATGGGGCCTGGTAGGAGGCTACACCTTC
NA	TRBV10-3	NA	TRBJ1-5	CAISDRNQPQHF	TGTGCCATCAGTGACAGAAATCAGCCCCAGCATTTT
TRBD1	TRBV6-1	NA	TRBJ1-2	CASRDGGQGIYGYTF	TGTGCCAGCAGAGACGGGGGACAGGGGATCTATGGCTACACCTTC
NA	TRBV3-1	NA	TRBJ2-5	CASSNLETQYF	TGTGCCAGCAGCAATTTGGAGACCCAGTACTTC
TRBD1	TRBV5-5	few	TRBJ2-7	CASSLYWDRGLGQYF	TGTGCCAGCAGCCTCTATTGGGACAGGGGTCTCGGGCAGTACTTC
NA	TRBV20-1	NA	TRBJ2-7	CSASRQISYEQYF	TGCAGTGCTAGTCGACAGATCTCCTACGAGCAGTACTTC
NA	TRBV18	NA	TRBJ2-5	CASSLDFVQETQYF	TGTGCCAGCTCACTGGACTTCGTCCAAGAGACCCAGTACTTC
NA	TRBV6-1	NA	TRBJ2-7	CASCRIGGYEQYF	TGTGCCAGCTGCCGCATAGGGGGGTACGAGCAGTACTTC
TRBD1	TRBV20-1	NA	TRBJ2-4	CSAPDRGSKNIQYF	TGCAGTGCGCCGGACAGGGGATCCAAAAACATTCAGTACTTC
TRBD1	TRBV7-3	NA	TRBJ2-1	CASSSRATGADYNEQFF	TGTGCCAGCAGCTCCCGGGCCACAGGGGCAGACTACAATGAGCAGTTCTTC
NA	TRBV15	many	TRBJ1-5	CATSSRAYSNQPQHF	TGTGCCACCAGCAGCAGGGCTTATAGCAATCAGCCCCAGCATTTT
NA	TRBV5-8	NA	TRBJ2-7	CASSLKAGSYEQYF	TGTGCCAGCAGCTTGAAGGCCGGATCCTACGAGCAGTACTTC
NA	TRBV27	many	TRBJ1-5	CASSFWGQPQHF	TGTGCCAGCAGTTTTTGGGGGCAGCCCCAGCATTTT
NA	TRBV9	few	TRBJ1-6	CASSGGSFSPLHF	TGTGCCAGCAGCGGGGGGTCTTTTTCACCCCTCCACTTT
TRBD1	TRBV7-6	few	TRBJ2-1	CASSSFTGQGKGEQFF	TGTGCCAGCAGCTCTTTTACGGGACAGGGTAAGGGTGAGCAGTTCTTC
TRBD1	TRBV28	many	TRBJ1-6	CASSLGQGNRSPLHF	TGTGCCAGCAGTTTGGGACAGGGGAACAGGTCACCCCTCCACTTT
NA	TRBV2	NA	TRBJ2-7	CASSEFRAESGYKQYF	TGTGCCAGCAGTGAATTTAGGGCGGAATCTGGGTACAAGCAGTACTTC
TRBD1	TRBV20-1	few	TRBJ2-3	CSARTGVADTQYF	TGCAGTGCTAGGACAGGGGTTGCAGATACGCAGTATTTT
NA	TRBV10-3	NA	TRBJ2-1	CAISDGQEALYEQFF	TGTGCCATCAGTGATGGGCAGGAGGCCTTGTATGAGCAGTTCTTC
TRBD2	TRBV11-2	NA	TRBJ2-1	CASSSEAGSSYNEQFF	TGTGCCAGCAGCTCAGAAGCGGGATCCAGCTACAATGAGCAGTTCTTC
NA	TRBV27	NA	TRBJ1-1	CASSFPGKPEAFF	TGTGCCAGCAGTTTTCCAGGGAAGCCTGAAGCTTTCTTT
TRBD1	TRBV7-8	NA	TRBJ1-3	CASSGTGDYSGNTTYF	TGTGCCAGCAGCGGCACAGGGGATTACTCTGGAAACACCACATATTTT
TRBD2	TRBV5-1	few	TRBJ2-7	CASSLGLAIYEQYF	TGCGCCAGCAGCTTGGGACTAGCGATCTACGAGCAGTACTTC